The table lists the clone carrying this T cell receptor (beta chain) with a few counts. These data belong to a study of cytomegalovirus exposure and HLA in healthy donors. Amplification used 60 Vbeta primers and 13 Jbeta primers. The protocol was immunoSEQ multiplex PCR, while the TCRdb copy is restricted to in-frame clones and leaves out a portion. The sample yields about 160,000 clones, around 75% seen once. V dropped 5 bases and J dropped 6; count of bases not matched to a gene: 4. CDR1 and CDR2 (germline): SGHNT, YYREEE (reference sequence). The CDR3 covers 13 residues. This sequence was found in a woman aged 50 to 60 in good health and CMV-seropositive. The J gene is TRBJ2-1, the V gene TRBV5-4, with 8 bases identical to TRBD1. Sequenced material: PBMCs. The CDR3 DNA reads as TGTGCCAGCAGTTTTACAGGGGGCAATGAGCAGTTCTTC. It is translated as CASSFTGGNEQFF.